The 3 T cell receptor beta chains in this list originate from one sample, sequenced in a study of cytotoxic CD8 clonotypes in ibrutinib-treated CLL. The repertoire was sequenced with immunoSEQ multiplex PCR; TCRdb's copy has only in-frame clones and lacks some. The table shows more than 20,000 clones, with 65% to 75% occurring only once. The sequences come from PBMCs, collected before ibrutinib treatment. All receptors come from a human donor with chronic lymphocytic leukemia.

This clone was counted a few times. In nucleotides, the CDR3 is TGTGCCAGCAGTGAACCAGGCTACGAGCAGTACTTC. Encoded protein: CASSEPGYEQYF. The chain is built from TRBV6-1 and TRBJ2-7; no firm D call. The CDR3 covers 12 residues. Germline lookup yields CDR1 MNHNS and CDR2 SASEGT. Trimming removed 2 bases from V and 3 bases from J, with 5 bases in between.

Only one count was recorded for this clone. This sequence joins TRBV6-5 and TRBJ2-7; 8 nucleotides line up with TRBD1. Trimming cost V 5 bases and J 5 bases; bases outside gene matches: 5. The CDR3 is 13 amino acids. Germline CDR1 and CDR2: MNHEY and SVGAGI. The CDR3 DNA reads TGTGCCAGCAGTGTGGGACAGGCGAACGAGCAGTACTTC. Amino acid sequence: CASSVGQANEQYF.

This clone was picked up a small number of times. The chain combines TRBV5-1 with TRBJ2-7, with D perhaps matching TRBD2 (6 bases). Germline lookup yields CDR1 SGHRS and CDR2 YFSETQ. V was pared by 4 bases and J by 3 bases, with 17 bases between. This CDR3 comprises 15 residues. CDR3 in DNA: TGCGCCAGCAGCCCTGGGGCTAGCGTTATCTACGAGCAGTACTTC. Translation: CASSPGASVIYEQYF.